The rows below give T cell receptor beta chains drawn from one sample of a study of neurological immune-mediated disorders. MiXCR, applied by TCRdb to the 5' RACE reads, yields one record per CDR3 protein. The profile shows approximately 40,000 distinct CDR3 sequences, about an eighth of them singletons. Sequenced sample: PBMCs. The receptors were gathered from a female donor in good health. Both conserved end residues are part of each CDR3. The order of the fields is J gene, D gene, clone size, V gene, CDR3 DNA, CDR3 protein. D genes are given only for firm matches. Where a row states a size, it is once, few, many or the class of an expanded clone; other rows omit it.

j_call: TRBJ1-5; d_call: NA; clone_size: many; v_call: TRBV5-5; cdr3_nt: TGTGCCAGCAGCCTGGGGCAGCATAATCAGCCCCAGCATTTT; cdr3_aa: CASSLGQHNQPQHF
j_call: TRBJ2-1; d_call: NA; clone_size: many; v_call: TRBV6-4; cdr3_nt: TGTGCCAGCAGTGAGGGACTCAGCTCCTACAATGAGCAGTTCTTC; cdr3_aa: CASSEGLSSYNEQFF
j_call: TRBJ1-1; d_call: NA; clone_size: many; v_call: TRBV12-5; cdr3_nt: TGTGCTAGTGTTTACGAGGGGACGAACACTGAAGCTTTCTTT; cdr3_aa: CASVYEGTNTEAFF
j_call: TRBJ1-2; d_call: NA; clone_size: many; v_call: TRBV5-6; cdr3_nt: TGTGCCAGTTACGGTCTGAGAGCGGGCTACACCTTC; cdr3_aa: CASYGLRAGYTF
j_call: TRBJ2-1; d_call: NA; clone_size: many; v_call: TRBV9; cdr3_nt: TGTGCCAGCAGCGTAGACCCTTCTCGCGATGAGCAGTTCTTC; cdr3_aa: CASSVDPSRDEQFF
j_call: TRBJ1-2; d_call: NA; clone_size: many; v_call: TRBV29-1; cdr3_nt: TGCAGCGTTGTACCCTATCAACCCGGGCCAGGGGCGAACTATGGCTACACCTTC; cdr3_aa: CSVVPYQPGPGANYGYTF
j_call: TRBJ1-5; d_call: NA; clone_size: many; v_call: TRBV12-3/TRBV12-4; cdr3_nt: TGTGCCAGCAGTTTGGGGGGGTCCGATCAGCCCCAGCATTTT; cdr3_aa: CASSLGGSDQPQHF
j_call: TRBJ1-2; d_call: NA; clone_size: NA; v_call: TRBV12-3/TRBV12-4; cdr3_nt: TGTGCCAGCAGTTTACGGACCATTTATGGCTACACCTTC; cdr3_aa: CASSLRTIYGYTF
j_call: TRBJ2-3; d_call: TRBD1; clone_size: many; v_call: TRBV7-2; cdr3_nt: TGTGCCAGCAGCCCCGGGACAGGGGCCCGCACAGATACGCAGTATTTT; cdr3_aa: CASSPGTGARTDTQYF
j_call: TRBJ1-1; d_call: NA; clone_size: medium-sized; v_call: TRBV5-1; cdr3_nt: TGCGCCAGCAGCTTGGAAACGGGCGCCGAGAACACTGAAGCTTTCTTT; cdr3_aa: CASSLETGAENTEAFF
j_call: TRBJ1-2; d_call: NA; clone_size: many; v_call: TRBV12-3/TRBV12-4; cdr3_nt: TGTGCCAGCACCATAGCAACGGGGACCAACTATGGCTACACCTTC; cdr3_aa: CASTIATGTNYGYTF
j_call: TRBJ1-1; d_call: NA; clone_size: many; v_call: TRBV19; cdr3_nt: TGTGCCAGTAGAAGGGACTCGTTATTGAACACTGAAGCTTTCTTT; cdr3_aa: CASRRDSLLNTEAFF
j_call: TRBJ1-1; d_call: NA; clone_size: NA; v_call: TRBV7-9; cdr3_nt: TGTGCCAGCAGTTGGGGTAAGGACACTGAAGCTTTCTTT; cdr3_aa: CASSWGKDTEAFF
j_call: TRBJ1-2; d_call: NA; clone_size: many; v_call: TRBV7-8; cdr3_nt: TGTGCCAGCAGCTTAGGCGGTTTCTACTATGGCTACACCTTC; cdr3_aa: CASSLGGFYYGYTF
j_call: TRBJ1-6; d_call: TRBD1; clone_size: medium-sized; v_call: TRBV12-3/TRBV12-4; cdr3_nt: TGTGCCAGCAGTTCCACAGGGGACTCACCCCTCCACTTT; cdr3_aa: CASSSTGDSPLHF
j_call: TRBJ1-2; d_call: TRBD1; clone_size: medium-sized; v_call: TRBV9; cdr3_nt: TGTGCCAGCAGCGCCACAGGGGACTATGGCTACACCTTC; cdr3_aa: CASSATGDYGYTF
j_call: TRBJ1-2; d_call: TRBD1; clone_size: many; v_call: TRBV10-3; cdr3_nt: TGTGCCATCAGTGAGTCGGTGAGACAGGGGTATGGCTACACCTTC; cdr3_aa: CAISESVRQGYGYTF
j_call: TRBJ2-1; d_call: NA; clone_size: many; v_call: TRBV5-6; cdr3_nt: TGTGCCAGCAGTTTCGCAAAGGGACCCTCGGGTGAGCAGTTCTTC; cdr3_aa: CASSFAKGPSGEQFF
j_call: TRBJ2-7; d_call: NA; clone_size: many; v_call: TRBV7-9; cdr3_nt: TGTGCCAGCAGCTTAGAGGGACCGAGGGCGAGGGAGCAGTACTTC; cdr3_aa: CASSLEGPRAREQYF
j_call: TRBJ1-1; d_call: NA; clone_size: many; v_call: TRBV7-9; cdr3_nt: TGTGCCAGCAGTCAGGGAGAGGGTGAAGCTTTCTTT; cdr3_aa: CASSQGEGEAFF
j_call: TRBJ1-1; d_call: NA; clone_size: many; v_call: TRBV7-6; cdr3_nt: TGTGCCAGCAGCTTACGGGGGGAGGGTCAGGACACTGAAGCTTTCTTT; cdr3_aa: CASSLRGEGQDTEAFF
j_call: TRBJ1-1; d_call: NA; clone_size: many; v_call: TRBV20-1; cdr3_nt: TGCAGTGCCTACGTACTTCGGGACACTGAAGCTTTCTTT; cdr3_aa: CSAYVLRDTEAFF
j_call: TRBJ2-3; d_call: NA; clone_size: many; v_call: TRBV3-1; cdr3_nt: TGTGCCAGCAGCCCAAGGTCAGACACAGATACGCAGTATTTT; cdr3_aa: CASSPRSDTDTQYF
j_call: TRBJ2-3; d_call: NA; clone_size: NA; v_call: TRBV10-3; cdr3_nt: TGTGCCATCACCGAAATAGGGGTCACAGATACGCAGTATTTT; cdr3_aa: CAITEIGVTDTQYF
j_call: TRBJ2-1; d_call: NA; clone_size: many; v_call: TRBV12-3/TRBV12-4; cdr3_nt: TGTGCCAGCAGTTTAAAGCGGAGCTCCTACAATGAGCAGTTCTTC; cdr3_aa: CASSLKRSSYNEQFF
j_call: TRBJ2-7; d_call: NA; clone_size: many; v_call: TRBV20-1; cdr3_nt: TGCAGTGCCATATCGGTGGGCAGTTTCTTCGAGCAGTACTTC; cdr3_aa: CSAISVGSFFEQYF
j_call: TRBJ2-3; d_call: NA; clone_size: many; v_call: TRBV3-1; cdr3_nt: TGTGCCAGCAGCCAAGATTCCAGCGGGACAACGCAGTATTTT; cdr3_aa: CASSQDSSGTTQYF
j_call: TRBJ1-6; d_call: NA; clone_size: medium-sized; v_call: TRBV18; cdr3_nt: TGTGCCAGCTCACCGGCCAGCTCCTATAATTCACCCCTCCACTTT; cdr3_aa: CASSPASSYNSPLHF
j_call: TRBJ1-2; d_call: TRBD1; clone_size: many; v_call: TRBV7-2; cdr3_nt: TGTGCCAGCAGCTTGACAAGGGACAGGGCGGTCTACTATGGCTACACCTTC; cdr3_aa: CASSLTRDRAVYYGYTF
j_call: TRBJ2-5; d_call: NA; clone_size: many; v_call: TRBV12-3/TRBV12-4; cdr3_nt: TGTGCCAGCAGTTTAGGGTTGGGTTCCCAGTACTTC; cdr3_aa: CASSLGLGSQYF
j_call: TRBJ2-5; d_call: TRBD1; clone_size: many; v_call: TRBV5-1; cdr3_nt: TGCGCCAGCAGCTTGGACGGACAGGGAGAAGAGACCCAGTACTTC; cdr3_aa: CASSLDGQGEETQYF
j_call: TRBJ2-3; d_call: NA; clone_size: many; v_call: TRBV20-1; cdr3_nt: TGCAGTGCTAGAGAAGAGCTCGATACGCAGTATTTT; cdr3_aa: CSAREELDTQYF
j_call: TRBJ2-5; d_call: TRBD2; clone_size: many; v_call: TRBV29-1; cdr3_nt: TGCAGCGTGTCTAGCGGGGGGGCCGGGGAGACCCAGTACTTC; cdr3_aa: CSVSSGGAGETQYF
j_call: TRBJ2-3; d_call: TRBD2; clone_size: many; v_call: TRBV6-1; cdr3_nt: TGTGCCAGCAGTTGGGGAGGGAGCGGGGTTAGCACAGATACGCAGTATTTT; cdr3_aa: CASSWGGSGVSTDTQYF
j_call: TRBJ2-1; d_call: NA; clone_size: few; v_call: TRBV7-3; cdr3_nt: TGTGCCAGCAGCTCCGACCGGACAGCACACAATGAGCAGTTCTTC; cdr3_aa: CASSSDRTAHNEQFF
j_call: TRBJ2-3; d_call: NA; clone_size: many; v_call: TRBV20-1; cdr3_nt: TGCAGTGCTAGAGACGTAAGCCACCGCGAGGGTGACACGCAGTATTTT; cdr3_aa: CSARDVSHREGDTQYF
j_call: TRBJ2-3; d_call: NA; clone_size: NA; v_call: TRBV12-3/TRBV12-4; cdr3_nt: TGTGCCAGCAGTTTAAACCCGCGCACAGATACGCAGTATTTT; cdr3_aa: CASSLNPRTDTQYF
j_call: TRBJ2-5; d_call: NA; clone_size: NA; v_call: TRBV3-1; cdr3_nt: TGTGCCAGCAGCCATTCAGAGACCCAGTACTTC; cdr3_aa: CASSHSETQYF
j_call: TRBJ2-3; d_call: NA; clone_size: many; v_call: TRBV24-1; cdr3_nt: TGTGCCACCGTGCGACTGACTAGCACAGATACGCAGTATTTT; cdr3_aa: CATVRLTSTDTQYF
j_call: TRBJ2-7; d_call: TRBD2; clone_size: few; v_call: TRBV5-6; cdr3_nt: TGTGCCAGCAGCTCTGGGACTAGCGGGGCTAAGCAGTACTTC; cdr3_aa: CASSSGTSGAKQYF
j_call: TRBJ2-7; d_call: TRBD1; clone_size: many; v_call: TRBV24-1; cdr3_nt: TGTGCCACCAGTGATTCCGGGACAGGGGCGTACGAGCAGTACTTC; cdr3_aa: CATSDSGTGAYEQYF
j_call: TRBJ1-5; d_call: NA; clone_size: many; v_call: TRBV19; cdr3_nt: TGTGCCAGTAGTATTGGGCGTGGCGGACTAACTAATCAGCCCCAGCATTTT; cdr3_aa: CASSIGRGGLTNQPQHF
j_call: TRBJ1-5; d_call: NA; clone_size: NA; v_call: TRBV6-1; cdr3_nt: TGTGCCAGCAGCCTGGGACAAAACAATCAGCCCCAGCATTTT; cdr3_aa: CASSLGQNNQPQHF
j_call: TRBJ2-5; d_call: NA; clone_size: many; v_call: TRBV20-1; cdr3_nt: TGCAGTGCTTCTTATGGAGAGACCCAGTACTTC; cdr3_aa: CSASYGETQYF
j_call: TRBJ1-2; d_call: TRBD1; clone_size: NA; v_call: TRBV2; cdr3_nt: TGTGCCAGCAGTGAGCTGGACAGGGTGGAGTATGGCTACACCTTC; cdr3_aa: CASSELDRVEYGYTF
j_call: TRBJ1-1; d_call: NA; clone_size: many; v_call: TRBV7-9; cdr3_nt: TGTGCCAGCAGCTTAGCGCAGAACACTGAAGCTTTCTTT; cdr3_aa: CASSLAQNTEAFF
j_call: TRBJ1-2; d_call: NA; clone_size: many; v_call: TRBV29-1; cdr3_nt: TGCAGCGTAGTGGGGGGAGAGTATGGCTACACCTTC; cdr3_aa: CSVVGGEYGYTF
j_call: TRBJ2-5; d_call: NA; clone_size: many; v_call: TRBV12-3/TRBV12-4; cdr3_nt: TGTGCCAGCAGTTTAATAGGCAGAGAGACCCAGTACTTC; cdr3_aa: CASSLIGRETQYF
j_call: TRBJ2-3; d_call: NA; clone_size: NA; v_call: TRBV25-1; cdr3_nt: TGTGCCAGCAGTGACCCCCGCAGGGTGGCAGATACGCAGTATTTT; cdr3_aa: CASSDPRRVADTQYF
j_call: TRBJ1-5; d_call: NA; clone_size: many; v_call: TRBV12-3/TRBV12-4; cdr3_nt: TGTGCCAGCAGTACAAATCACAGGGTCGGTGGTCCCCAGCATTTT; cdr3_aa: CASSTNHRVGGPQHF